This T cell receptor (beta chain) was sequenced in a study of blood T cell repertoires in COVID-19 (dated by TCRdb to about 2020). Concerning the study at large: Collaborator samples came from the United States, Italy and Spain and covered acute and convalescent phases of COVID-19. The prospective study material was composed of cDNA or gDNA derived from T cells, B-cell-depleted T cells, or PBMCs. The dataset comprised deeply sampled blood TCRbeta repertoires from subjects exposed to, actively infected with, or recovered from COVID-19. The repertoires were made available in a free public database intended to serve as a resource for research on the immune response to SARS-CoV-2. The samples were drawn from two sources: the first 160 participants of the ongoing ImmuneRACE study, and about 1,300 subjects contributed by 6 global collaborators. Nearly every sample came with metadata listing a de-identified subject ID, COVID-19 status, age in years and sex. Where available, HLA class I and class II types were obtained from metadata supplied by the sample provider rather than from assay-based typing. Study-wide findings and limitations: Clinical and demographic metadata were provided uncurated, with the amount varying by source and participant.

One collaborating source in Seattle enrolled patients during active infection and followed them longitudinally through the course of disease. The collaborating institutions used their own protocols to collect whole blood in K2EDTA tubes. For TCRbeta analysis, collaborators shipped samples in one of three forms: frozen whole blood, isolated PBMCs, or DNA extracted from either of those sample types. As regards this clone: This clone's antigen is unknown. No base quality values were provided; no much bigger clone lies one nucleotide off.

CDR1 and CDR2 are read off the germline V gene as SGHTA and FQGTGA. The CDR3 runs 16 residues from the cysteine to the phenylalanine. Here the CDR3 DNA is all that survives: 48 bases in frame from base 1. Here V drops 5 bases and J drops 2 bases, and the junction holds 9 bases not matched to any gene. The immunoSEQ Assay, a bias-controlled multiplex PCR, was used to amplify TCRbeta CDR3 regions from genomic DNA. The authors' pipeline ran thus. The number of nucleated cells in each sample was estimated from the amplification of reference gene primers within the assay. To quantify the absolute abundance of each unique TCRbeta CDR3 rearrangement, sequence reads were collapsed and filtered. For each sample, productive Simpson clonality was calculated as the square root of Simpson's diversity index over productive rearrangements. The source is immuneACCESS, and TCRdb retained only in-frame sequences with V and J called. Part of the clones is not carried over; for the studies checked, unresolved V genes explain less than half of this, and the remainder is unexplained. V and J calls plus clone size are reproduced from that table; the DNA served to infer D and trimming. The sample table shows 210,000 or so clones, and roughly 85% are seen once. 4.5% to 5.5% of the sample is in the top ten clones.

The sequence is built from TRBV7-3 and TRBJ2-1; 7 bases in between match TRBD2. Sequenced input: peripheral blood. This receptor was taken from a man aged 45-65 years with COVID-19, enrolled during active disease. CDR3 protein: CASSPVAGVTYNEQFF. The DNA sequence is TGTGCCAGCAGCCCGGTGGCGGGGGTAACCTACAATGAGCAGTTCTTC.